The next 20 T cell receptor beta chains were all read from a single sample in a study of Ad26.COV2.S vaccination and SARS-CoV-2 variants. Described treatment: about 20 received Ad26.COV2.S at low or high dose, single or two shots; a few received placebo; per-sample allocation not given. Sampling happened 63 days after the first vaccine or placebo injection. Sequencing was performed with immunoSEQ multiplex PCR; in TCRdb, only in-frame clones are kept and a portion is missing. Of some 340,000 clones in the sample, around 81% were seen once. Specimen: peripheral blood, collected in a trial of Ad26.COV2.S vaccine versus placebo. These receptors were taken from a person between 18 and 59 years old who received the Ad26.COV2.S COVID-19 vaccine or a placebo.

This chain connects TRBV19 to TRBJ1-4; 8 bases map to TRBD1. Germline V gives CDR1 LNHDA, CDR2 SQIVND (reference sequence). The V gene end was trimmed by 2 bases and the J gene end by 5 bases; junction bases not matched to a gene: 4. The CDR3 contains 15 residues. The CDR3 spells CASSISRGPNEKLFF. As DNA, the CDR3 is TGTGCCAGTAGTATATCCAGGGGGCCGAATGAAAAACTGTTTTTT.

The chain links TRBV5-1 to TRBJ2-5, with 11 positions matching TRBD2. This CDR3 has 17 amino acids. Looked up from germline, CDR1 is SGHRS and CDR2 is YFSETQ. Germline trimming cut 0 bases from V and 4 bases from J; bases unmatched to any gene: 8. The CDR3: CASSLVVSGGAGETQYF. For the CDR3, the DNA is TGCGCCAGCAGCTTGGTGGTTAGCGGGGGGGCCGGAGAGACCCAGTACTTC. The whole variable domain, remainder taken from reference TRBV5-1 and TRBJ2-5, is KAGVTQTPRYLIKTRGQQVTLSCSPISGHRSVSWYQQTPGQGLQFLFEYFSETQRNKGNFPGRFSGRQFSNSRSEMNVSTLELGDSALYLCASSLVVSGGAGETQYFGPGTRLLVL.

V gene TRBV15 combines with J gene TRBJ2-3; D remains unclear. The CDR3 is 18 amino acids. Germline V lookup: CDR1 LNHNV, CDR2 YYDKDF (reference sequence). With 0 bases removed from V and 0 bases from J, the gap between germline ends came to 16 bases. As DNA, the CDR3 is TGTGCCACCAGCAGAGACGGTGGAGTTCCACTTAGCACAGATACGCAGTATTTT. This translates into CATSRDGGVPLSTDTQYF.

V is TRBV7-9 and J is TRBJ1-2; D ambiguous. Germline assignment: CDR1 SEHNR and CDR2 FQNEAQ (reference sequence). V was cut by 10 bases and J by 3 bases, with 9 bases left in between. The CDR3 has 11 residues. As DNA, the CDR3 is TGTGCCACCCCGGGGTACTATGGCTACACCTTC. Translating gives CATPGYYGYTF.

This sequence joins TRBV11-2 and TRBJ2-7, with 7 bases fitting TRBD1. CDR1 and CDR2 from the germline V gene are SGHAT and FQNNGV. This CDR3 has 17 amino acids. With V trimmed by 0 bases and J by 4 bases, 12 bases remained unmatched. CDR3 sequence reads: CASSLDNLAGGLYEQYF. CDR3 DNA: TGTGCCAGCAGCTTAGATAACTTGGCAGGGGGTCTTTACGAGCAGTACTTC. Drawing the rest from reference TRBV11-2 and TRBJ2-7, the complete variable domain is EAGVAQSPRYKIIEKRQSVAFWCNPISGHATLYWYQQILGQGPKLLIQFQNNGVVDDSQLPKDRFSAERLKGVDSTLKIQPAKLEDSAVYLCASSLDNLAGGLYEQYFGPGTRLTVT.

In nucleotides, the CDR3 is TGCGCCAGCGCTTTCGGCAGGGGATCCGGGGAGCTGTTTTTT. This sequence encodes CASAFGRGSGELFF. The chain uses TRBV5-1 and TRBJ2-2; a weak D match, TRBD1 (6 bases). The V end was cut by 7 bases, the J end by 6 bases, with 16 bases between. The CDR3 has 14 amino acids. Per germline, CDR1 SGHRS and CDR2 YFSETQ. The whole variable domain, filled in from reference TRBV5-1 and TRBJ2-2, reads KAGVTQTPRYLIKTRGQQVTLSCSPISGHRSVSWYQQTPGQGLQFLFEYFSETQRNKGNFPGRFSGRQFSNSRSEMNVSTLELGDSALYLCASAFGRGSGELFFGEGSRLTVL.

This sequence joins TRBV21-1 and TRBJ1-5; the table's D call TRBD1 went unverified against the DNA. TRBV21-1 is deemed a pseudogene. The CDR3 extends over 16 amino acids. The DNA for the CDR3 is TGTGCCAGCAGCCGCCGCGGGACAGGGGTCAATCAGCCCCAGCATTTT. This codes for CASSRRGTGVNQPQHF.

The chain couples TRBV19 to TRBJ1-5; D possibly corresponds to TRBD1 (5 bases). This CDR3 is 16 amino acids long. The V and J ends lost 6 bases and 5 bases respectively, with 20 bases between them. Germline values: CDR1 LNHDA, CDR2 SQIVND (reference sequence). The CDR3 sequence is CASSDRGSPFYQPQHF. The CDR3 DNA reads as TGTGCCAGTAGCGATCGGGGCAGCCCCTTCTATCAGCCCCAGCATTTT.

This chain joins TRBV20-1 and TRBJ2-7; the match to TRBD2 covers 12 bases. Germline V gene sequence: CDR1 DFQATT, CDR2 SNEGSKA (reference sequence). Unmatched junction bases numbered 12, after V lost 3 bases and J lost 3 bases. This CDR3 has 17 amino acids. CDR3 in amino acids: CSASSPQLAGGHYEQYF. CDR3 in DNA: TGCAGTGCTAGTTCTCCTCAACTAGCGGGGGGCCACTACGAGCAGTACTTC.

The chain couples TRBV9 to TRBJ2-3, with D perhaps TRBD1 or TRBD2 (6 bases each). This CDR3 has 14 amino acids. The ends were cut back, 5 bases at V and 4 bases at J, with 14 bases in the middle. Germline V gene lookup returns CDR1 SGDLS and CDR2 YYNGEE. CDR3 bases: TGTGCCAGCAGTAAAACAGGGAGGTCAGATACGCAGTATTTT. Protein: CASSKTGRSDTQYF.

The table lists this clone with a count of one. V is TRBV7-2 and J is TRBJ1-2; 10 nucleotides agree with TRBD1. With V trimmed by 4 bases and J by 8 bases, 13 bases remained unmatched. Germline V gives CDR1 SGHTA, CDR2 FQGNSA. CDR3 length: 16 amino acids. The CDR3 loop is CASSSPGGTGDLGYTF. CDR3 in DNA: TGTGCCAGCAGCTCTCCAGGGGGGACAGGGGATTTAGGCTACACCTTC. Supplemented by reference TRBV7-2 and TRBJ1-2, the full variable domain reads GAGVSQSPSNKVTEKGKDVELRCDPISGHTALYWYRQSLGQGLEFLIYFQGNSAPDKSGLPSDRFSAERTGGSVSTLTIQRTQQEDSAVYLCASSSPGGTGDLGYTFGSGTRLTVV.

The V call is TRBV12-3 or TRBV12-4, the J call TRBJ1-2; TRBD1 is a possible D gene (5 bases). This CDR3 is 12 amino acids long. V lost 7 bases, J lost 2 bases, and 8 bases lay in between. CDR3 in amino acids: CASTAGNYGYTF. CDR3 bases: TGTGCCAGCACCGCAGGGAACTATGGCTACACCTTC.

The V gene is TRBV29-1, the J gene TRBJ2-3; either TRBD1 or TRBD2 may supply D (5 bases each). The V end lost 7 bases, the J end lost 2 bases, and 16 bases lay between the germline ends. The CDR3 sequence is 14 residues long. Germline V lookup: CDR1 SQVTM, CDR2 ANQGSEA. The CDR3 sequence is CSASSGTNTDTQYF. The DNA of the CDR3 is TGCAGCGCCAGTTCAGGGACGAACACAGATACGCAGTATTTT.

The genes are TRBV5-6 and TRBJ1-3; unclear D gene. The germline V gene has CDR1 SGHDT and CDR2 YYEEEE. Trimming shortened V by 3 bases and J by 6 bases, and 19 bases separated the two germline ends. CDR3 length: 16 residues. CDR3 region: CASSSLPAGMANTIYF. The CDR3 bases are TGTGCCAGCAGCTCCCTCCCGGCAGGAATGGCAAACACCATATATTTT.

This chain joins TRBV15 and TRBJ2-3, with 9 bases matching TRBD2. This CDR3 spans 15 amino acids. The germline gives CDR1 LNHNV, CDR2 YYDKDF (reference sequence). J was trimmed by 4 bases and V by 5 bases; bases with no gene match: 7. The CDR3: CATSRSGGRADTQYF. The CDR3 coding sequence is TGTGCCACCAGCCGGAGCGGGGGGAGGGCAGATACGCAGTATTTT.

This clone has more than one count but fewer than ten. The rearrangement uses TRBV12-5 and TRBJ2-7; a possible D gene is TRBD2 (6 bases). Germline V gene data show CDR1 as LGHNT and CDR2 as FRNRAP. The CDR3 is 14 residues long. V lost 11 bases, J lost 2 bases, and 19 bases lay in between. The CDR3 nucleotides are TGTGCTGGGGGGAATTTGACGGGGACCTACGAGCAGTACTTC. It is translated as CAGGNLTGTYEQYF.

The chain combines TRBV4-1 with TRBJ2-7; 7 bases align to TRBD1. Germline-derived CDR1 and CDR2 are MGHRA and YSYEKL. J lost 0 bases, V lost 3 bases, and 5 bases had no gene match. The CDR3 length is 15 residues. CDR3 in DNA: TGCGCCAGCAGCCAGCCGGGACAGAACTCCTACGAGCAGTACTTC. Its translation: CASSQPGQNSYEQYF.

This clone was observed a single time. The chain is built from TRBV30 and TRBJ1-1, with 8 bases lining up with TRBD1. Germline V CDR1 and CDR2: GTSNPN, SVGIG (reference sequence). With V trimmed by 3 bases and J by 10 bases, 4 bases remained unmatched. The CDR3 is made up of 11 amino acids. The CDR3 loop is CAWSLTGVAFF. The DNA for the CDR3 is TGTGCCTGGAGCCTGACAGGGGTAGCTTTCTTT. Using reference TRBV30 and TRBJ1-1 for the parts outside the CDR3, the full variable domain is SQTIHQWPATLVQPVGSPLSLECTVEGTSNPNLYWYRQAAGRGLQLLFYSVGIGQISSEVPQNLSASRPQDRQFILSSKKLLLSDSGFYLCAWSLTGVAFFGQGTRLTVV.

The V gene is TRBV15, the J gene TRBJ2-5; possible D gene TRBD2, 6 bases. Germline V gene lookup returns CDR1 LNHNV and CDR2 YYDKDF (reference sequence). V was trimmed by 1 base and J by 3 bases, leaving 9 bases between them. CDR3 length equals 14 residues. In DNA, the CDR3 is TGTGCCACCAGCAGAGTAGCGGATGAAGAGACCCAGTACTTC. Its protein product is CATSRVADEETQYF.

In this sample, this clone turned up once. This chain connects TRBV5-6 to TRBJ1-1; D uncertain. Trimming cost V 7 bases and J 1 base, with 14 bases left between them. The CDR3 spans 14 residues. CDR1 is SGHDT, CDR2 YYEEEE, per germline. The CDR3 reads CASGTGPRNTEAFF. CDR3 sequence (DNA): TGTGCCAGCGGAACCGGACCGCGGAACACTGAAGCTTTCTTT.